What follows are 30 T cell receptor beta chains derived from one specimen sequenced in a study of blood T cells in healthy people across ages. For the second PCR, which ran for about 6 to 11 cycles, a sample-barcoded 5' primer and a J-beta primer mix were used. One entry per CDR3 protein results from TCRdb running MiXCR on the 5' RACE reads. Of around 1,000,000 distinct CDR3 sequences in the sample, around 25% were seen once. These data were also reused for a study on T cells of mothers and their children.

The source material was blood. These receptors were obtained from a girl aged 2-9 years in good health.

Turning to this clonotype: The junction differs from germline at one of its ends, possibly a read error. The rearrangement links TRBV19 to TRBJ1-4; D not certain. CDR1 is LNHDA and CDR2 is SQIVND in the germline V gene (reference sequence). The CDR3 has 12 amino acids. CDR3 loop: CASRPEEEKLLF. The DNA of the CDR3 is TGTGCCAGCCGGCCCGAGGAAGAAAAACTGCTTTTT.

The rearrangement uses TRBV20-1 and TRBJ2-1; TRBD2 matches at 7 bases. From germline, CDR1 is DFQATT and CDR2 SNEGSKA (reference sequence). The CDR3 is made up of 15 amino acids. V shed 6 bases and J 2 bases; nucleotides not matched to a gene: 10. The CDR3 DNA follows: TGCAGTGCATACAGCGGGGCAGTCCCCTACAATGAGCAGTTCTTC. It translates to CSAYSGAVPYNEQFF.

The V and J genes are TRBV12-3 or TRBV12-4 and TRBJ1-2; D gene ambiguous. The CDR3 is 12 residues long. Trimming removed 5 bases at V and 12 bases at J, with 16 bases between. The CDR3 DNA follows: TGTGCCAGCAGTCCTACCCCGGCGGCCGACACCTTC. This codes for CASSPTPAADTF.

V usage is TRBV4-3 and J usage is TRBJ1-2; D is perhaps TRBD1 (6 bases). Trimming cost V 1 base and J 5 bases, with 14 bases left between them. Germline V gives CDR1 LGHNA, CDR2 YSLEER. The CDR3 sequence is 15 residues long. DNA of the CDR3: TGCGCCAGCAGCCAAGGGGAAGGGGGAGTGTATGGCTACACCTTC. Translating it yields CASSQGEGGVYGYTF.

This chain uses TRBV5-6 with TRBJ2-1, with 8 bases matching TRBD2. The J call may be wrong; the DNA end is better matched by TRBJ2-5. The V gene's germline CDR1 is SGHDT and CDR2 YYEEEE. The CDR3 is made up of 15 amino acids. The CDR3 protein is CASSLAGGAPETQYF. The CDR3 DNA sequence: TGTGCCAGCAGCTTGGCCGGGGGGGCTCCGGAGACCCAGTACTTC.

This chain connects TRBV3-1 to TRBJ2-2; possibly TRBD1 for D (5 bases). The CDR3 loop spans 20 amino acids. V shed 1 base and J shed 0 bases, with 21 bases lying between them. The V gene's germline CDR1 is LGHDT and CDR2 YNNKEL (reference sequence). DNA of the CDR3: TGTGCCAGCAGCCAAGTGGCTGAGACAGTCAATTACGCGAACACCGGGGAGCTGTTTTTT. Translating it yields CASSQVAETVNYANTGELFF.

CDR3 loop: CASGLVGAGDTQYF. The CDR3 region has the DNA TGTGCCAGTGGACTAGTCGGAGCCGGAGATACGCAGTATTTT. The J gene is TRBJ2-3, the V gene TRBV10-3; 7 bases are shared with TRBD2. CDR3 length equals 14 residues. Germline V gives CDR1 ENHRY, CDR2 SYGVKD. V lost 10 bases, J lost 5 bases, and 12 bases stayed unmatched.

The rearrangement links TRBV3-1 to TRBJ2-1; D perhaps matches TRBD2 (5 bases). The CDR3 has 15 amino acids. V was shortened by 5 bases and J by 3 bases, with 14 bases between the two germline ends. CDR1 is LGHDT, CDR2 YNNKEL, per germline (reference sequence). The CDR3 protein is CASSYDYADYNEQFF. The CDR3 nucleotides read TGTGCCAGCAGCTACGACTATGCCGACTACAATGAGCAGTTCTTC.

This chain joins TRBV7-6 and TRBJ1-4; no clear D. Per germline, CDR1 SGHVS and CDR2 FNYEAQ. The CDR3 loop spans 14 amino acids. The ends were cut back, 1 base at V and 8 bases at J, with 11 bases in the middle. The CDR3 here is CASSLGVKQEKLFF. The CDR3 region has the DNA TGTGCCAGCAGCTTAGGGGTGAAACAGGAAAAACTGTTTTTT.

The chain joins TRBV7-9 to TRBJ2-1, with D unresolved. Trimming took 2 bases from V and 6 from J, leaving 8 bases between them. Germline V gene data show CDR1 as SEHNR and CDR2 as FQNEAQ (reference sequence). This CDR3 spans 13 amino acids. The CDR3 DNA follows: TGTGCCAGCAGCTTAATAAACGGCAATGAGCAGTTCTTC. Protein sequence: CASSLINGNEQFF.

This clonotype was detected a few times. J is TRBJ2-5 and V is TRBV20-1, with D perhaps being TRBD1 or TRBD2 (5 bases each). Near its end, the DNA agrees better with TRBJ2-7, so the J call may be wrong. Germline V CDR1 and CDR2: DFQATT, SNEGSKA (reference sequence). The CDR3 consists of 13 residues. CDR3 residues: CSARDLGDYEQYF. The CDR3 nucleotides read TGCAGTGCTAGAGATCTGGGGGACTACGAGCAGTACTTC.

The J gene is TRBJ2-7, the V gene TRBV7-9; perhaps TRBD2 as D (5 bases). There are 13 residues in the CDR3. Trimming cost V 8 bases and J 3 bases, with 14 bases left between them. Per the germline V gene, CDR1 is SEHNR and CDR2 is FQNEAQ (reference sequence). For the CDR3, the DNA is TGTGCCAGCGGCCCGGGGTGGGGCTACGAGCAGTACTTC. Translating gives CASGPGWGYEQYF.

Here the CDR3 DNA reads TGTGCCAGCAGCTCGGGGACCCCCAATGAGCAGTTCTTC. It is translated as CASSSGTPNEQFF. This chain uses TRBV7-9 with TRBJ2-5, with D possibly called TRBD1 or TRBD2 (5 bases each). Matching the DNA end better, TRBJ2-1 makes the J call doubtful. CDR3 length: 13 residues. CDR1 and CDR2 (germline): SEHNR, FQNEAQ (reference sequence).

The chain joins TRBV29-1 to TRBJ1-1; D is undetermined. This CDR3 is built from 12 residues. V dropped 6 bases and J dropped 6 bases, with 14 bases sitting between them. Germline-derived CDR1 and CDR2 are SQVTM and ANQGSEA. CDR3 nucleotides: TGCAGCGTGGGTAGTCGAATGGCTGAAGCTTTCTTT. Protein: CSVGSRMAEAFF.

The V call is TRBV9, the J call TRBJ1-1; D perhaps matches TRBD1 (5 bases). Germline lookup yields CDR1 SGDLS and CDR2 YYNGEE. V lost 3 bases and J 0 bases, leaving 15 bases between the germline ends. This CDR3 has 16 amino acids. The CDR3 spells CASSDAGPSMNTEAFF. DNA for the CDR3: TGTGCCAGCAGCGACGCGGGACCAAGCATGAACACTGAAGCTTTCTTT.

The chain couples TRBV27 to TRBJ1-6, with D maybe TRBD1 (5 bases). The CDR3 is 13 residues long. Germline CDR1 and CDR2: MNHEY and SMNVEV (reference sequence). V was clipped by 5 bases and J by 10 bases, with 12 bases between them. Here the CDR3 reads CASSRRQGSPLHF. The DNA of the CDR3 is TGTGCCAGCAGTCGCAGGCAGGGATCACCCCTCCACTTT.

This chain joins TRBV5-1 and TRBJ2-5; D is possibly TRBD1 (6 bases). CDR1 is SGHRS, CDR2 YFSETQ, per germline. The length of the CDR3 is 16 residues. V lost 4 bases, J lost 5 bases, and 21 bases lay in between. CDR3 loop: CASSKRAGERSETQYF. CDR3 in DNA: TGCGCCAGCAGCAAGAGAGCAGGGGAACGGTCGGAGACCCAGTACTTC.

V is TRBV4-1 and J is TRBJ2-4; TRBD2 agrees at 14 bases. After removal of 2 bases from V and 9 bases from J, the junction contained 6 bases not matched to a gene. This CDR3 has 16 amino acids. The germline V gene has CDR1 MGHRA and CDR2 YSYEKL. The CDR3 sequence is CASSQQGLAGVGIQYF. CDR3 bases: TGCGCCAGCAGCCAACAGGGACTAGCGGGAGTAGGCATTCAGTACTTC.

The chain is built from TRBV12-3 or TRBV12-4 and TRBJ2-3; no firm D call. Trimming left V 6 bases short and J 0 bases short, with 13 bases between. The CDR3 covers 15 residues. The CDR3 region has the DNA TGTGCCAGCAGCCGGTGGGTTACTAGCACAGATACGCAGTATTTT. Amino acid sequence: CASSRWVTSTDTQYF.

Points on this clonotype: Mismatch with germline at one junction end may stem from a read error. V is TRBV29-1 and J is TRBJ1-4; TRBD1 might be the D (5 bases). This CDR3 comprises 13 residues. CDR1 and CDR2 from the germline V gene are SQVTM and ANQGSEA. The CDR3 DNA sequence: TGCAGCGTCGGGGGACGGATTAATGGAAAACTGTTTTTT. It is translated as CSVGGRINGKLFF.

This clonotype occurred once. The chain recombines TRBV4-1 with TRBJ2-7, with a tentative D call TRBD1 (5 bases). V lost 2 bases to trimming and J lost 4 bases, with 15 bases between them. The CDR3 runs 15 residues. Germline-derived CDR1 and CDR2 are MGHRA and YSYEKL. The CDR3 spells CASSQTERQWYEQYF. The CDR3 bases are TGCGCCAGCAGCCAAACGGAGAGACAGTGGTACGAGCAGTACTTC.

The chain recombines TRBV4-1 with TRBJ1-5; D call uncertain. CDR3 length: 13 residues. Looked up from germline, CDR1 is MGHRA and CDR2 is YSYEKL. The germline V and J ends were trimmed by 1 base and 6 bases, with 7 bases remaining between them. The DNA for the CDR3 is TGCGCCAGCAGCCAAGGTTACGTTCAGCCCCAGCATTTT. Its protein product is CASSQGYVQPQHF.

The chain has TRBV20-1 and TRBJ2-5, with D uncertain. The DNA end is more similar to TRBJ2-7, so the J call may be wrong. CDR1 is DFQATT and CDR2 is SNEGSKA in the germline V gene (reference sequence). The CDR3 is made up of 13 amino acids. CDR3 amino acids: CSASHYQTYEQYF. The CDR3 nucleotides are TGCAGTGCTAGCCACTACCAAACCTACGAGCAGTACTTC.

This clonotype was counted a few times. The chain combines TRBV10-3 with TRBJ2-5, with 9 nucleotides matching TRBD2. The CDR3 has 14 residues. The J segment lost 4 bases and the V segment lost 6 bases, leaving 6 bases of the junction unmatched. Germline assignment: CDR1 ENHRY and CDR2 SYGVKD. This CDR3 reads CAIRMGGRGETQYF. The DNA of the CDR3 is TGTGCCATCAGGATGGGCGGGAGGGGAGAGACCCAGTACTTC.

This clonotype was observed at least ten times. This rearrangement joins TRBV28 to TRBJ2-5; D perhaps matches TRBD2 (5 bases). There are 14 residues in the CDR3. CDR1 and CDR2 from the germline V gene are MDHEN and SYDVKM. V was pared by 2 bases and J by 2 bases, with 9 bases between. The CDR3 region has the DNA TGTGCCAGCAGTTTACGGGAAGTTCAAGAGACCCAGTACTTC. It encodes CASSLREVQETQYF.

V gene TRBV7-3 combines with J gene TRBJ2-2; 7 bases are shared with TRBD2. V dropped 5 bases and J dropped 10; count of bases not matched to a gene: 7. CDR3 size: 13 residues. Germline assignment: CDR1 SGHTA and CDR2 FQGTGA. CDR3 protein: CASSPAGLAELFF. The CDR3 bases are TGTGCCAGCAGCCCAGCGGGGTTAGCGGAGCTGTTTTTT.

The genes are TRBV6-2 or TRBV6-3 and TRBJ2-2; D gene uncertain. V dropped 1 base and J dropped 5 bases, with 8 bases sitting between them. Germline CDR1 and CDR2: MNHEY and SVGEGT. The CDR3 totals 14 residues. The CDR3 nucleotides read TGTGCCAGCAGTTACTACGGATCGACCGGGGAGCTGTTTTTT. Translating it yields CASSYYGSTGELFF.

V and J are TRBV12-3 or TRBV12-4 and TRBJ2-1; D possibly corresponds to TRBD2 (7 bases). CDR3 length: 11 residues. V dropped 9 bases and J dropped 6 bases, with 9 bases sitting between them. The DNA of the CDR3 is TGTGCCAGTGGGGGGGCCAATGAGCAGTTCTTC. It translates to CASGGANEQFF.

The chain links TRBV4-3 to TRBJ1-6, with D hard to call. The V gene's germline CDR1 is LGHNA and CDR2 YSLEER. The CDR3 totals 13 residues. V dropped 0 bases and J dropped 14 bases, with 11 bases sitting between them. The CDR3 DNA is TGCGCCAGCAGCCAAGATCTAGGAGAAGCCCTCCACTTT. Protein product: CASSQDLGEALHF.

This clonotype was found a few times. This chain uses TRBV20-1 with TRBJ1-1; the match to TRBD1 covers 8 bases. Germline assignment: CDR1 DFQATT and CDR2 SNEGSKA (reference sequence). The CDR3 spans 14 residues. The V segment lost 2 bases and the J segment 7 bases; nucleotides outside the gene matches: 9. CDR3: CSARSVGQGLEAFF. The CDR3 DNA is TGCAGTGCTAGATCGGTAGGACAGGGCCTTGAAGCTTTCTTT.